Here is one TCR beta chain with its context. These data are taken from a study of blood T cell repertoires in COVID-19. Study background: Samples of COVID-19 (acute and convalescent) were obtained from the United States, Italy and Spain. T cells, B-cell-depleted T cells, or PBMCs supplied cDNA or gDNA.

Methods used by the authors: Reference gene primer amplification gave nucleated cell count estimates. Here immunoSEQ multiplex PCR was the method, and the copy in TCRdb shows in-frame clones only, minus some. V and J calls and clone size are those listed in that table; D and trimming were worked out from the DNA. The sample lists about 180,000 clones; 84% were seen once. Trimming left V 0 bases short and J 3 bases short, with 11 bases between. CDR1 is KGHSH and CDR2 is LQKENI in the germline V gene. This CDR3 is 15 amino acids long. This chain uses TRBV18 with TRBJ1-2, with a tentative D call TRBD1 (5 bases). The sequenced sample was peripheral blood. The TCR originated in a man younger than 35 with active or convalescent COVID-19. CDR3 bases: TGTGCCAGCTCACCACCGGCAGGGCCCCACTATGGCTACACCTTC. This encodes CASSPPAGPHYGYTF.